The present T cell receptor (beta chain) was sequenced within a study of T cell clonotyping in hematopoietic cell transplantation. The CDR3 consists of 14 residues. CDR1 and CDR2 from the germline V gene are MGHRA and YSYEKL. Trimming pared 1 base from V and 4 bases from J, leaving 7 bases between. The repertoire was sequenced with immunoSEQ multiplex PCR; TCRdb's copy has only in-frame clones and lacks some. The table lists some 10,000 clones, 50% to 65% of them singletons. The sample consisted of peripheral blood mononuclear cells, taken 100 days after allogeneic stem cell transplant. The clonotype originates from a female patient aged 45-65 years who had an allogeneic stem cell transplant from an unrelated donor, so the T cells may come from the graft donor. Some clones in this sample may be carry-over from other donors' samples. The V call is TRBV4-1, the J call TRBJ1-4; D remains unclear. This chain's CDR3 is CASSQGVDNEKLFF. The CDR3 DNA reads TGCGCCAGCAGCCAAGGGGTAGATAATGAAAAACTGTTTTTT.